The present T cell receptor beta chain was sequenced within a study of identifying expanded T cells in peripheral blood. The CDR3 loop spans 16 amino acids. Looked up from germline, CDR1 is SGHVS and CDR2 is FNYEAQ. V trimming: 1 base; J trimming: 5 bases; junction bases outside the gene matches: 5. The table came from immunoSEQ multiplex PCR; TCRdb's copy has only in-frame clones and leaves some out. This table holds under 70,000 clones, around 87% found once. The sample taken for sequencing was blood. The genes are TRBV7-6 and TRBJ2-1; 10 positions match TRBD2. The sequence was collected from a person aged 18 to 69 in good health. The CDR3 DNA is TGTGCCAGCAGCTTAGGCGCTAGCGGGAGAAACAATGAGCAGTTCTTC. Residues: CASSLGASGRNNEQFF.